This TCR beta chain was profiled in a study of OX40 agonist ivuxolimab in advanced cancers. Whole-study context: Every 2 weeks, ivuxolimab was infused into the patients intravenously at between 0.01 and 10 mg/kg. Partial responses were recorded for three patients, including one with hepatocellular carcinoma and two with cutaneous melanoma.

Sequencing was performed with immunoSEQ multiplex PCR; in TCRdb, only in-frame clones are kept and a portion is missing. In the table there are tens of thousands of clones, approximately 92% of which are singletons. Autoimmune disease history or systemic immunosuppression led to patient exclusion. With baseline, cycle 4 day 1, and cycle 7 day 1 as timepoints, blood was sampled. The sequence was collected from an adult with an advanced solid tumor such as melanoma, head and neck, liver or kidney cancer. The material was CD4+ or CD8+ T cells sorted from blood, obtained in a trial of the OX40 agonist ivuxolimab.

The CDR3 sequence is CASSQPRFGGGNTEAFF. In DNA form, the CDR3 reads TGCGCCAGCAGCCAGCCCAGATTCGGGGGGGGAAACACTGAAGCTTTCTTT. The genes are TRBV4-1 and TRBJ1-1; a possible D gene is TRBD1 (5 bases). The CDR3 is 17 residues long. Per the germline V gene, CDR1 is MGHRA and CDR2 is YSYEKL. The V gene lost 3 bases and the J gene lost 2 bases, with 19 bases spanning the gap.